The present T cell receptor beta chain was sequenced within a study of cytomegalovirus exposure and HLA in healthy donors. The CDR3 has 14 residues. Germline loops: CDR1 MNHNY, CDR2 SVGAGI (reference sequence). V shed 6 bases and J shed 2 bases, with 11 bases lying between them. The PCR made use of 60 Vbeta and 13 Jbeta primers. Profiling relied on immunoSEQ multiplex PCR, and the TCRdb table lists in-frame clones only, not all of them. The sample holds 160,000 or so clones, roughly 76% seen once. This clone was recorded once. The sequence was collected from a woman between 45 and 60 years old in good health and CMV-seronegative. The sample taken for sequencing was PBMCs. The chain links TRBV6-6 to TRBJ1-5; D uncertain. CDR3 bases: TGTGCCAGCAGATTAGAAAGTGGCAATCAGCCCCAGCATTTT. Its translation is CASRLESGNQPQHF.